This T cell receptor (beta chain) is from a study of PD-1 blockade in classical Hodgkin lymphoma. The study's findings and limits: Researchers reported that CD4+ TCR diversity, though not CD8+, rose significantly by C4D1. Complete responders' baseline diversity resembled that of newly diagnosed patients.

Specified time point: cycle 4 day 1 (C4D1), after about 6 weeks of nivolumab. Every one of the patients relapsed after autologous stem cell transplantation (brentuximab vedotin exposure was variable). CD4+ T cells were purified from thawed PBMCs by magnetic negative selection. Under best response, outcomes were complete response, partial response or progressive disease. As to this clone: What it binds is unknown.

Clones were read by immunoSEQ multiplex PCR, and TCRdb kept only the in-frame ones, dropping some. The sample carries 25,000 to 35,000 clones, more than 80% recorded once. The CDR3 covers 12 residues. Germline lookup yields CDR1 MNHNY and CDR2 SVGAGI (reference sequence). V was trimmed by 8 bases and J by 2 bases, leaving 8 bases between them. This TCR was recovered from a human donor with classical Hodgkin lymphoma. V gene TRBV6-6 combines with J gene TRBJ2-3; no clear D. The sequences come from CD4+ T cells from blood, collected before the fourth cycle of nivolumab. The CDR3 loop reads CASGQNTDTQYF. CDR3 DNA sequence: TGTGCCAGCGGGCAGAACACAGATACGCAGTATTTT.